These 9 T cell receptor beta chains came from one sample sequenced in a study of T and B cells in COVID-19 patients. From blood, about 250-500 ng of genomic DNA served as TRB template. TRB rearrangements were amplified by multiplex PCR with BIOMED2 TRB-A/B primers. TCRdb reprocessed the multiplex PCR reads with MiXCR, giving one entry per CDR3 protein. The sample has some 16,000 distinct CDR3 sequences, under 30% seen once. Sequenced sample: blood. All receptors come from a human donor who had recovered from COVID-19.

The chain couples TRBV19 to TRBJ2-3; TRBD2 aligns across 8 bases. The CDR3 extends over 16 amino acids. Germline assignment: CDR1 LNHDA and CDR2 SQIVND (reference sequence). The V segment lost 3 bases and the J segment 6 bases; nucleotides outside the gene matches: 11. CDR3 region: CASSIESGGRMDTQYF. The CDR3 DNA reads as TGTGCCAGTAGTATCGAGAGCGGGGGCCGCATGGATACGCAGTATTTT.

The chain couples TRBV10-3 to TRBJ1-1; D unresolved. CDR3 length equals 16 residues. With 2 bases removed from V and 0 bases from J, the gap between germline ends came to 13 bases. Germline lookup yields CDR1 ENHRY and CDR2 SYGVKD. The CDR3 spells CAISEGMIRVNTEAFF. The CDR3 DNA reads TGTGCCATCAGTGAGGGGATGATTAGGGTGAACACTGAAGCTTTCTTT.

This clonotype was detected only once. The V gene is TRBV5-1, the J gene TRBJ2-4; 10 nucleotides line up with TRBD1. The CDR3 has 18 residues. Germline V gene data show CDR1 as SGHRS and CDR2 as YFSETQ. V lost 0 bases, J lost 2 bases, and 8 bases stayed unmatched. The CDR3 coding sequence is TGCGCCAGCAGCTTGGAGGGGACAGGGGACCTCACCAAAAACATTCAGTACTTC. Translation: CASSLEGTGDLTKNIQYF.

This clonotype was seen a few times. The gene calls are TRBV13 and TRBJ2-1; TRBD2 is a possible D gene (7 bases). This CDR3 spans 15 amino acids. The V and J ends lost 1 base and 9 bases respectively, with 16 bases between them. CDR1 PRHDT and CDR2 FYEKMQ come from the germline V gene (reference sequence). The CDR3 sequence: CASSLAGRGGGEQFF. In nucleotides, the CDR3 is TGTGCCAGCAGCTTAGCGGGGCGAGGGGGGGGTGAGCAGTTCTTC.

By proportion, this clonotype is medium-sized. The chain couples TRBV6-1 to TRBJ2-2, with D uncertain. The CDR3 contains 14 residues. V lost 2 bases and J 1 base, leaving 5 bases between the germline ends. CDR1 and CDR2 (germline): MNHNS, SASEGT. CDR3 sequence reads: CASSEYGNTGELFF. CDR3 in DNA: TGTGCCAGCAGTGAATACGGGAACACCGGGGAGCTGTTTTTT.

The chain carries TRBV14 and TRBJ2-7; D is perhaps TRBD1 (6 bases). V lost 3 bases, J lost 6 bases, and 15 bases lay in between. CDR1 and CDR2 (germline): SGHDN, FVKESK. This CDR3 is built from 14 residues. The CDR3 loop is CASSHAPQGSEQYF. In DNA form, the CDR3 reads TGTGCCAGCAGCCATGCCCCACAGGGATCCGAGCAGTACTTC.

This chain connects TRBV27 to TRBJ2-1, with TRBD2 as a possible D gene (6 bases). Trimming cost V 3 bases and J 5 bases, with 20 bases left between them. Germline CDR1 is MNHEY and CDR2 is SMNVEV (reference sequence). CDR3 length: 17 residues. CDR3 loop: CASSFFSPGGVDNEQFF. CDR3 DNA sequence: TGTGCCAGCAGTTTTTTTTCCCCCGGCGGGGTAGACAATGAGCAGTTCTTC.

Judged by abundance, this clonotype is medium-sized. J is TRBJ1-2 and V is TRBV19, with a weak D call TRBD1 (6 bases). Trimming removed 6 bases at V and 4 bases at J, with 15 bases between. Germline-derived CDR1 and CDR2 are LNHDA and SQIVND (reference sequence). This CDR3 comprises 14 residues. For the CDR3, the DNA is TGTGCCAGTAGGACACAGGGACTCGCCTATGGCTACACCTTC. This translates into CASRTQGLAYGYTF.

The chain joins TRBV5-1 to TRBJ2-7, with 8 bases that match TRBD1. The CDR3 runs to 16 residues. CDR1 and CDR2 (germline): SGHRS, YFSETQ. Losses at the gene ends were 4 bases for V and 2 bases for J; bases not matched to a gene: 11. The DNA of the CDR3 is TGCGCCAGCAGCCCTCTGGGGCAGGGGGCGACCTACGAGCAGTACTTC. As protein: CASSPLGQGATYEQYF.